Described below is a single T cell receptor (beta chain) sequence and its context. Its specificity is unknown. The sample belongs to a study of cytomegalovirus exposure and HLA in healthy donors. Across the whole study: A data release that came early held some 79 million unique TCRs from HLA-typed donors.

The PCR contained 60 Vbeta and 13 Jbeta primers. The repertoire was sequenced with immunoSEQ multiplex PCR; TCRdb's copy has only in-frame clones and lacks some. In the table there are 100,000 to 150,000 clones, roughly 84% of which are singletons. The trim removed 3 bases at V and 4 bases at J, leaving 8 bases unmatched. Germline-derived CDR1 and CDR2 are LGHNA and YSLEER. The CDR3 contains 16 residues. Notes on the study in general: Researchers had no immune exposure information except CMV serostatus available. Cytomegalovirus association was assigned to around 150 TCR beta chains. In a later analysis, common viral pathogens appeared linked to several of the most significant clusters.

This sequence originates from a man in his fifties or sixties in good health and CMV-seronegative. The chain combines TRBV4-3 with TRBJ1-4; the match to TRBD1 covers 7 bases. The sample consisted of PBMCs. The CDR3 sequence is CASSQNQGQLNEKLFF. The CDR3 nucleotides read TGCGCCAGCAGCCAGAATCAGGGACAGCTTAATGAAAAACTGTTTTTT.